Each of the 2 T cell receptor beta chains below was sequenced from the same sample in a study of OX40 agonist ivuxolimab in advanced cancers. The data were produced by immunoSEQ multiplex PCR, yet TCRdb's version contains in-frame clones alone and is incomplete. The table lists some 14,000 clones, over 85% of them singletons. Sequencing used CD4+ or CD8+ T cells sorted from blood, obtained in a trial of the OX40 agonist ivuxolimab. The source of these receptors is an adult with an advanced solid tumor such as melanoma, head and neck, liver or kidney cancer.

This sequence joins TRBV13 and TRBJ1-6, with D hard to call. In germline, CDR1 is PRHDT, CDR2 FYEKMQ (reference sequence). V was shortened by 3 bases and J by 8 bases, with 17 bases between the two germline ends. CDR3 length equals 16 residues. DNA for the CDR3: TGTGCCAGCAGCTTCCTCGCGAGGGTTGAGGATTCACCCCTCCACTTT. Its protein is CASSFLARVEDSPLHF.

V usage is TRBV27 and J usage is TRBJ2-1; TRBD2 matches at 14 bases. After removal of 4 bases from V and 10 bases from J, the junction contained 6 bases not matched to a gene. The CDR3 spans 15 residues. Germline V lookup: CDR1 MNHEY, CDR2 SMNVEV (reference sequence). The CDR3 is CASSSGTSGSEEQFF. CDR3 sequence (DNA): TGTGCCAGCAGTTCCGGGACTAGCGGGAGTGAAGAGCAGTTCTTC.